Each of the 15 T cell receptor beta chains below was sequenced from the same sample in a study of T cell responses to AZD1222 COVID-19 vaccine. TCRdb's table, derived via immunoSEQ multiplex PCR, lists solely in-frame clones and lacks some. Found here are 150,000 or so clones, around 90% of them singletons; the top ten hold 3.8%. The sequencing here drew on peripheral blood, taken 28 days after the second AZD1222 dose. These receptors were obtained from an adult who received the AZD1222 COVID-19 vaccine.

This clone was seen only once. The V call is TRBV7-3, the J call TRBJ2-3; D ambiguous. V was trimmed by 1 base and J by 4 bases, leaving 6 bases between them. The germline CDR1 and CDR2 sequences are SGHTA and FQGTGA. The CDR3 has 13 residues. The CDR3 sequence is CASSLSTPDTQYF. As DNA, the CDR3 is TGTGCCAGCAGCTTAAGTACCCCAGATACGCAGTATTTT.

The rearrangement uses TRBV3-1 (or the pseudogene TRBV3-2) and TRBJ1-1; TRBD1 is a possible D gene (5 bases). CDR3 size: 15 residues. Germline assignment: CDR1 LGHDT and CDR2 YNNKEL (reference sequence). Trimming removed 8 bases at V and 2 bases at J, with 18 bases between. The DNA of the CDR3 is TGTGCCAGCTCGGATGGTAGGGGCGGTAACACTGAAGCTTTCTTT. This gives the protein CASSDGRGGNTEAFF.

The rearrangement joins TRBV5-1 to TRBJ2-1, with D possibly TRBD1 on 7 matching bases. Germline values: CDR1 SGHRS, CDR2 YFSETQ. Between the trimmed V and J ends, which lost 6 bases and 3 bases, there was a span of 16 bases. The CDR3 spans 15 residues. CDR3 region: CASTGGTEFYNEQFF. CDR3 coding DNA: TGCGCCAGCACCGGAGGGACAGAATTCTACAATGAGCAGTTCTTC.

The V gene is TRBV5-1, the J gene TRBJ1-1, with D maybe TRBD1 (5 bases). The CDR3 length is 15 residues. Trimming took off 4 bases at V and 5 bases at J, with 18 bases between the two ends. CDR1 is SGHRS, CDR2 YFSETQ, per germline. The CDR3 spells CASSREGMGWTEAFF. CDR3 DNA: TGCGCCAGCAGCAGGGAGGGGATGGGGTGGACTGAAGCTTTCTTT.

This rearrangement joins TRBV11-3 to TRBJ1-5; weak D call: TRBD1 (5 bases). Trimming pared 5 bases from V and 4 bases from J, leaving 15 bases between. The CDR3 runs to 15 residues. Germline V gene lookup returns CDR1 SGHNT and CDR2 YENEEA. Here the CDR3 reads CASSGARFRNQPQHF. CDR3 DNA sequence: TGTGCCAGCAGCGGGGCGAGGTTTCGGAATCAGCCCCAGCATTTT.

This clone was seen just once. This rearrangement joins TRBV2 to TRBJ1-6, with D possibly TRBD1 on 6 matching bases. V was clipped by 6 bases and J by 4 bases, with 16 bases between them. The germline gives CDR1 SNHLY, CDR2 FYNNEI. This CDR3 is 16 amino acids long. The CDR3 DNA reads as TGTGCCAGCAGGATCCCCCGACAGGAATATAATTCACCCCTCCACTTT. It specifies CASRIPRQEYNSPLHF.

This clone has just a few counts. The chain has TRBV6-4 and TRBJ2-1; weak D call: TRBD2 (5 bases). Germline V gene lookup returns CDR1 MRHNA and CDR2 SNTAGT. V lost 2 bases and J 10 bases, leaving 12 bases between the germline ends. The CDR3 totals 13 residues. The CDR3 region has the DNA TGTGCCAGCAGTGACAGCCCCTCGGGGGAGCAGTTCTTC. It encodes CASSDSPSGEQFF.

Here the CDR3 reads CASSLDRVNSPLHF. CDR3 coding DNA: TGTGCCAGCAGCCTCGACAGGGTAAATTCACCCCTCCACTTT. V gene TRBV3-1 (or the pseudogene TRBV3-2) combines with J gene TRBJ1-6, with 7 positions matching TRBD1. Germline-derived CDR1 and CDR2 are LGHDT and YNNKEL (reference sequence). This CDR3 comprises 14 residues. V trimming: 4 bases; J trimming: 7 bases; junction bases outside the gene matches: 4.

The chain recombines TRBV19 with TRBJ1-1; maybe TRBD1 (5 bases). Germline CDR1 is LNHDA and CDR2 is SQIVND (reference sequence). V was cut by 3 bases and J by 0 bases, with 8 bases left in between. The CDR3 contains 14 residues. DNA for the CDR3: TGTGCCAGTAGTATTGACAGAATGAACACTGAAGCTTTCTTT. Its translation is CASSIDRMNTEAFF.

This rearrangement joins TRBV24-1 to TRBJ1-2, with unresolved D. Per the germline V gene, CDR1 is KGHDR and CDR2 is SFDVKD. CDR3 length: 11 amino acids. Trimming cost V 3 bases and J 7 bases, with 5 bases left between them. CDR3 sequence (DNA): TGTGCCACCAGTGATCATGTTGGCTACACCTTC. As protein: CATSDHVGYTF.

DNA for the CDR3: TGTGCCAGCTCACCACCGGGACTAGCGGGAGACATTCAGTACTTC. The encoded protein is CASSPPGLAGDIQYF. The rearrangement links TRBV18 to TRBJ2-4; 14 bases fit TRBD2. The CDR3 runs to 15 residues. V shed 0 bases, J shed 8 bases, and the junction held 0 bases outside the gene matches. Germline V gene sequence: CDR1 KGHSH, CDR2 LQKENI.

This chain joins TRBV24-1 and TRBJ2-3; D remains unclear. CDR1 and CDR2 from the germline V gene are KGHDR and SFDVKD. The CDR3 spans 15 residues. Trimming left V 4 bases short and J 8 bases short, with 18 bases between. CDR3: CATSDPGSAPGTQYF. The CDR3 nucleotides are TGTGCCACCAGTGACCCCGGCTCGGCGCCGGGTACGCAGTATTTT.

This chain links TRBV7-9 with TRBJ1-2, with 7 bases that match TRBD1. After removal of 1 base from V and 4 bases from J, the junction contained 9 bases not matched to a gene. The CDR3 totals 16 residues. Germline CDR1 and CDR2: SEHNR and FQNEAQ (reference sequence). The CDR3 sequence: CASSLGLPGQTYGYTF. The CDR3 DNA sequence: TGTGCCAGCAGCTTAGGATTACCGGGACAGACCTATGGCTACACCTTC. The variable domain in full, with the rest retrieved from reference TRBV7-9 and TRBJ1-2, is DTGVSQNPRHKITKRGQNVTFRCDPISEHNRLYWYRQTLGQGPEFLTYFQNEAQLEKSRLLSDRFSAERPKGSFSTLEIQRTEQGDSAMYLCASSLGLPGQTYGYTFGSGTRLTVV.

The chain uses TRBV5-1 and TRBJ2-5; D is possibly TRBD1 or TRBD2 (5 bases each). The CDR3 is 18 amino acids. Trimming took 4 bases from V and 4 from J, leaving 26 bases between them. Per germline, CDR1 SGHRS and CDR2 YFSETQ. The DNA for the CDR3 is TGCGCCAGCAGCGGTTCCTTACCCCCAAGTCAGGGAGCAGAGACCCAGTACTTC. Protein product: CASSGSLPPSQGAETQYF.

J is TRBJ2-7 and V is TRBV7-9; 12 bases map to TRBD2. This CDR3 has 15 amino acids. J was trimmed by 6 bases and V by 5 bases; bases with no gene match: 8. Germline loops: CDR1 SEHNR, CDR2 FQNEAQ (reference sequence). The CDR3 loop reads CASSHRTSGMSEQYF. The CDR3 DNA reads TGTGCCAGCAGCCACAGGACTAGCGGGATGAGCGAGCAGTACTTC.